This T cell receptor beta chain was documented in a study of HIV-infected children after antiretroviral therapy interruption. Study-wide background: Samples from the continuous-treatment group were taken at weeks 0, 48 and 150.

Notes on the study in general: Naive CD4+ CDR3 sharing between time points fell after interruption began.

Of note for this clonotype: What it recognizes is unknown. One junction end disagrees with the germline gene, perhaps due to a read error.

CDR1 and CDR2 from the germline V gene are SGHKS and YYEKEE (reference sequence). There are 13 residues in the CDR3. The sample's treatment: PENTA 11 planned treatment interruption arm or continuous ART arm. A 3' RACE protocol on RNA, with unique molecular identifiers, produced the TCR library. TCRdb re-called the 3' RACE reads with MiXCR, one entry per CDR3 protein. The sample yields about 89,000 distinct CDR3 sequences, approximately 6.9% seen once. The specimen was CD45RA+ CD4+ T cells from PBMCs, pooled from several time points, collected from a donor given antiretroviral therapy, either interrupted or continuous. Subset denoted: naive CD4+ CD45RA+ CD45RO- T cells. The TCR comes from a pool of human donors with HIV. V is TRBV5-5 and J is TRBJ2-5; 12 bases fit TRBD1. CDR3 residues: CAGTRGQGARTDF. Here the CDR3 DNA reads TGTGCCGGGACCAGGGGACAGGGGGCCCGCACGGACTTC.